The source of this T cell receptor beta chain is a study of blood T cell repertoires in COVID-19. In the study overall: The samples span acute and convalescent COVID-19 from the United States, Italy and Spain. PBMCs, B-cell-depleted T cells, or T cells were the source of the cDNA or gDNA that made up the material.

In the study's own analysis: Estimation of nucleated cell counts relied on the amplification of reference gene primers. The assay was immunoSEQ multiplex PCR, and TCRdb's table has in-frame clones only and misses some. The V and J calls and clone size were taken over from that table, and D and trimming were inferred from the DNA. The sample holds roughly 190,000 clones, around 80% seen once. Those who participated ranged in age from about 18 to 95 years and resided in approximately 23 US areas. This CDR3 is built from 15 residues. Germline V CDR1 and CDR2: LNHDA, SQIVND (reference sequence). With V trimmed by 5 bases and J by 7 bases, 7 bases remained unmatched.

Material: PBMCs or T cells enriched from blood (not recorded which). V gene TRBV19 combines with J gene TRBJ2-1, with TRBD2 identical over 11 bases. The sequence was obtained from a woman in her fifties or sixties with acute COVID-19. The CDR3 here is CASSSIAGGRNEQFF. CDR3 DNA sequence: TGTGCCAGTAGTTCCATAGCGGGGGGGAGGAATGAGCAGTTCTTC.